This T cell receptor beta chain is drawn from a study of blood T cells in healthy people across ages. General observations from the study: It was held that diversity estimates obtained from one million T cells represented underestimates.

Then a second PCR, running about 7 to 11 cycles, was carried out with a sample-barcoded 5' primer and a J-beta primer mix. Each cDNA was tagged by a template-switch adaptor containing 12 random nucleotides. In TCRdb, the 5' RACE reads were re-called with MiXCR into one record per CDR3 protein. The data show around 750,000 distinct CDR3 sequences, about 55% seen once. This clonotype was seen only a few times. Its antigen is not identified. Each sample used at least 7 million PBMCs. Sequenced sample: blood. The sequence derives from a man aged 80 or over in good health.

CDR3: CASRSSNTGLEQFF. CDR3 coding DNA: TGCGCCAGCAGAAGTTCTAATACAGGGCTCGAGCAGTTCTTC. The rearrangement uses TRBV5-1 and TRBJ2-1; D is perhaps TRBD1 (6 bases). V gave up 5 bases and J gave up 10 bases, with 19 bases separating them. The CDR3 contains 14 residues. CDR1 is SGHRS, CDR2 YFSETQ, per germline.